This entry lists 30 T cell receptor beta chains sequenced from one sample in a study of shared clonotypes between healthy human individuals. Using immunoSEQ multiplex PCR, the repertoire was profiled, and TCRdb retains in-frame clones only, with some absent. The data show about 2.4 million clones, with 90% to 95% seen just once and roughly 0.15% held by the top ten. Sample: naive CD4+ T cells sorted from blood. Indicated subset: CD45RA+ positively selected. The source of these receptors is a man between 18 and 29 years old in good health.

Points on this clone: Other DNA sequences in the same sample also yield this CDR3. The chain combines TRBV20-1 with TRBJ2-3, with D unclear. V lost 3 bases, J lost 5 bases, and 3 bases lay in between. Germline V lookup: CDR1 DFQATT, CDR2 SNEGSKA (reference sequence). CDR3 length: 10 residues. CDR3 bases: TGCAGTGCTAGCGAAGATACGCAGTATTTT. Amino acids: CSASEDTQYF.

The chain links TRBV4-3 to TRBJ1-5; D is undetermined. V was clipped by 0 bases and J by 1 base, with 4 bases between them. CDR3 size: 14 residues. Germline V gene lookup returns CDR1 LGHNA and CDR2 YSLEER. CDR3 bases: TGCGCCAGCAGCCAAGATTTCAGCAATCAGCCCCAGCATTTT. Residues: CASSQDFSNQPQHF.

This clone was picked up one time. The genes are TRBV7-2 and TRBJ2-1; D remains unclear. Germline V lookup: CDR1 SGHTA, CDR2 FQGNSA. This CDR3 is built from 16 residues. The V end lost 5 bases, the J end lost 5 bases, and 19 bases lay between the germline ends. CDR3 in DNA: TGTGCCAGCAGCCCAAGGCCCTATAGTACAGACAATGAGCAGTTCTTC. Protein sequence: CASSPRPYSTDNEQFF.

The chain is built from TRBV2 and TRBJ2-5; TRBD2 agrees at 8 bases. The CDR3 sequence is 12 residues long. In germline, CDR1 is SNHLY, CDR2 FYNNEI. V lost 7 bases and J lost 3; bases outside the gene matches: 1. The CDR3 here is CASNGGEETQYF. The DNA for the CDR3 is TGTGCCAGCAACGGGGGGGAAGAGACCCAGTACTTC. Using reference TRBV2 and TRBJ2-5 for the parts outside the CDR3, the full variable domain is EPEVTQTPSHQVTQMGQEVILRCVPISNHLYFYWYRQILGQKVEFLVSFYNNEISEKSEIFDDQFSVERPDGSNFTLKIRSTKLEDSAMYFCASNGGEETQYFGPGTRLLVL.

This chain links TRBV6-1 with TRBJ2-7; D may be TRBD2 (5 bases). Germline CDR1 reads MNHNS; CDR2 reads SASEGT. The CDR3 is 13 residues long. Trimming shortened V by 6 bases and J by 2 bases, and 11 bases separated the two germline ends. The CDR3 bases are TGTGCCAGCAGCGGTTCGAGGGCCTACGAGCAGTACTTC. This sequence encodes CASSGSRAYEQYF.

The chain carries TRBV18 and TRBJ2-6; D call uncertain. Germline CDR1 KGHSH, CDR2 LQKENI. Trimming left V 6 bases short and J 0 bases short, with 15 bases between. This CDR3 region has 17 residues. The CDR3 sequence: CASSLDGPGSGANVLTF. The CDR3 nucleotides read TGTGCCAGCTCCCTGGACGGCCCGGGCTCTGGGGCCAACGTCCTGACTTTC. Together with reference TRBV18 and TRBJ2-6, the CDR3 gives the full variable domain: NAGVMQNPRHLVRRRGQEARLRCSPMKGHSHVYWYRQLPEEGLKFMVYLQKENIIDESGMPKERFSAEFPKEGPSILRIQQVVRGDSAAYFCASSLDGPGSGANVLTFGAGSRLTVL.

The genes are TRBV27 and TRBJ2-1; D is perhaps TRBD1 (6 bases). With 6 bases removed from V and 7 bases from J, the gap between germline ends came to 13 bases. This CDR3 spans 13 amino acids. Looked up from germline, CDR1 is MNHEY and CDR2 is SMNVEV (reference sequence). The DNA of the CDR3 is TGTGCCAGCAGGGTTCAACAGGGTAATGAGCAGTTCTTC. Residues: CASRVQQGNEQFF.

The chain couples TRBV2 to TRBJ1-2; no clear D. The ends were cut back, 4 bases at V and 4 bases at J, with 7 bases in the middle. Germline-derived CDR1 and CDR2 are SNHLY and FYNNEI. CDR3 length: 12 amino acids. CDR3 in amino acids: CASSVARYGYTF. The CDR3 DNA follows: TGTGCCAGCAGTGTGGCCCGCTATGGCTACACCTTC.

There are a few counts of this clone. Other nucleotide sequences from this sample produce the same CDR3. The V and J genes are TRBV9 and TRBJ2-3, with D possibly being TRBD2 (6 bases). V lost 2 bases and J lost 0, with 7 bases in between. This CDR3 has 14 amino acids. Germline loops: CDR1 SGDLS, CDR2 YYNGEE. The CDR3 loop is CASSVSGSTDTQYF. The CDR3 bases are TGTGCCAGCAGCGTCAGCGGGAGCACAGATACGCAGTATTTT.

This clone was found once. The chain couples TRBV29-1 to TRBJ1-6, with D unresolved. The CDR3 has 14 residues. From germline, CDR1 is SQVTM and CDR2 ANQGSEA. Trimming stripped 4 bases from V and 6 bases from J, with 13 bases between. CDR3 bases: TGCAGCGTTGCCGGACTCGGGCCTAATTCACCCCTCCACTTT. Amino acids: CSVAGLGPNSPLHF. Complete variable domain (other parts from reference TRBV29-1 and TRBJ1-6): SAVISQKPSRDICQRGTSLTIQCQVDSQVTMMFWYRQQPGQSLTLIATANQGSEATYESGFVIDKFPISRPNLTFSTLTVSNMSPEDSSIYLCSVAGLGPNSPLHFGNGTRLTVT.

The chain employs TRBV5-1 and TRBJ2-7; the D gene is possibly TRBD1 (5 bases). The V end was cut by 4 bases, the J end by 2 bases, with 16 bases between. Germline V CDR1 and CDR2: SGHRS, YFSETQ. The CDR3 contains 15 residues. The CDR3 DNA sequence: TGCGCCAGCAGCGTCGAAAAGGGGCCCCCCTACGAGCAGTACTTC. Translated, it gives CASSVEKGPPYEQYF.

The J gene is TRBJ2-1, the V gene TRBV7-9; TRBD2 matches at 15 bases. Germline V gene data show CDR1 as SEHNR and CDR2 as FQNEAQ (reference sequence). J was trimmed by 10 bases and V by 6 bases; bases with no gene match: 10. The CDR3 consists of 16 residues. In DNA form, the CDR3 reads TGTGCCAGCAGTCCCGGACTAGCGGGGGGGCGACGGGAGCAGTTCTTC. As protein: CASSPGLAGGRREQFF.

The chain couples TRBV6-7 to TRBJ1-6; D gene unclear. TRBV6-7 carries the ORF label, with uncertain function. CDR3 length: 16 residues. V was pared by 4 bases and J by 0 bases, with 10 bases between. The CDR3: CASSSGPLSYNSPLHF. CDR3 coding DNA: TGTGCCAGCAGTTCCGGGCCTCTCTCCTATAATTCACCCCTCCACTTT.

The chain has TRBV5-4 and TRBJ2-3, with TRBD2 matching 13 bases. The CDR3 is 16 amino acids. The V and J ends lost 3 bases and 7 bases, in that order; junction bases with no gene match: 8. Germline V lookup: CDR1 SGHNT, CDR2 YYREEE (reference sequence). As DNA, the CDR3 is TGTGCCAGCAGCTCCCCAGTACTAGCGGGGGGGAATACGCAGTATTTT. Translating it yields CASSSPVLAGGNTQYF.

This chain joins TRBV6-5 and TRBJ1-2; D gene uncertain. Germline V gene sequence: CDR1 MNHEY, CDR2 SVGAGI. The CDR3 extends over 13 amino acids. The V end was cut by 6 bases, the J end by 3 bases, with 11 bases between. DNA of the CDR3: TGTGCCAGCAGGGGCGGGAACTACTATGGCTACACCTTC. Translation gives CASRGGNYYGYTF.

The V and J genes are TRBV10-3 and TRBJ2-5; 12 nucleotides match TRBD2. The CDR3 is 16 residues long. The germline gives CDR1 ENHRY, CDR2 SYGVKD. With 6 bases clipped from V and 1 base from J, the junction kept 6 bases outside the gene matches. For the CDR3, the DNA is TGTGCCATCAGAGTGACTAGCGGGGGTTTCCAAGAGACCCAGTACTTC. It specifies CAIRVTSGGFQETQYF.

The chain employs TRBV5-1 and TRBJ2-5, with TRBD1 matching 9 bases. The J segment lost 5 bases and the V segment lost 6 bases, leaving 8 bases of the junction unmatched. The CDR3 loop spans 14 amino acids. Germline assignment: CDR1 SGHRS and CDR2 YFSETQ. CDR3 in amino acids: CASMPTGGRETQYF. DNA of the CDR3: TGCGCCAGCATGCCTACAGGGGGCAGGGAGACCCAGTACTTC.

The chain employs TRBV19 and TRBJ2-2; unclear D gene. V lost 3 bases, J lost 0 bases, and 17 bases lay in between. CDR1 and CDR2 (germline): LNHDA, SQIVND (reference sequence). This CDR3 has 18 residues. This chain's CDR3 is CASSMGMGWAANTGELFF. The CDR3 DNA follows: TGTGCCAGTAGTATGGGAATGGGGTGGGCGGCGAACACCGGGGAGCTGTTTTTT.

This chain connects TRBV5-4 to TRBJ2-5, with TRBD2 identical over 14 bases. V trimming: 4 bases; J trimming: 2 bases; junction bases outside the gene matches: 7. The CDR3 length is 17 residues. Germline V gene data show CDR1 as SGHNT and CDR2 as YYREEE (reference sequence). The CDR3 DNA reads TGTGCCAGCAGCCTTGGGACTAGCGGGGGACCGCAAGAGACCCAGTACTTC. This codes for CASSLGTSGGPQETQYF. Based on the CDR3 plus reference TRBV5-4 and TRBJ2-5, the full variable domain is ETGVTQSPTHLIKTRGQQVTLRCSSQSGHNTVSWYQQALGQGPQFIFQYYREEENGRGNFPPRFSGLQFPNYSSELNVNALELDDSALYLCASSLGTSGGPQETQYFGPGTRLLVL.

The J gene is TRBJ1-3, the V gene TRBV6-1, with 7 bases matching TRBD1. The CDR3 totals 14 residues. Germline CDR1 is MNHNS and CDR2 is SASEGT. J was trimmed by 6 bases and V by 8 bases; bases with no gene match: 10. CDR3 residues: CASRRDSAINTIYF. CDR3 coding DNA: TGTGCCAGCCGGAGGGACAGCGCCATAAACACCATATATTTT.

The chain uses TRBV28 and TRBJ2-7; 7 nucleotides align to TRBD1. J lost 5 bases, V lost 5 bases, and 9 bases had no gene match. CDR3 size: 14 residues. Per germline, CDR1 MDHEN and CDR2 SYDVKM. As DNA, the CDR3 is TGTGCCAGCAGTCAAAAATACAGGGGAAACGAGCAGTACTTC. Amino acid sequence: CASSQKYRGNEQYF.

This clone occurred a few times. Other DNA sequences of this sample code for an identical CDR3. The chain links TRBV2 to TRBJ2-5; D uncertain. V gave up 1 base and J gave up 3 bases, with 6 bases separating them. CDR3 size: 13 residues. Germline V gene lookup returns CDR1 SNHLY and CDR2 FYNNEI. The CDR3 bases are TGTGCCAGCAGTGAAGAACGGAAAGAGACCCAGTACTTC. It codes for CASSEERKETQYF.

The CDR3 nucleotides read TGCGCCAGCAGCTTGGTTACGGGCGACGGCGGGGAGCTGTTTTTT. Amino acid sequence: CASSLVTGDGGELFF. The V and J genes are TRBV5-1 and TRBJ2-2; D gene ambiguous. V was cut by 0 bases and J by 7 bases, with 13 bases left in between. There are 15 residues in the CDR3. Germline CDR1 SGHRS, CDR2 YFSETQ.

The chain recombines TRBV4-3 with TRBJ2-1; 10 bases agree with TRBD2. Trimming removed 4 bases from V and 5 bases from J; junction bases left unmatched: 17. Germline V gene sequence: CDR1 LGHNA, CDR2 YSLEER. This CDR3 region has 19 residues. Here the CDR3 reads CASSPRGASGSSTHNEQFF. CDR3 coding DNA: TGCGCCAGCAGCCCACGCGGGGCTAGCGGGAGTTCCACCCACAATGAGCAGTTCTTC.

The gene calls are TRBV25-1 and TRBJ2-6, with D tentatively TRBD2 (6 bases). This CDR3 has 14 residues. V shed 10 bases and J shed 0 bases, with 10 bases lying between them. Germline loops: CDR1 MGHDK, CDR2 SYGVNS. Here the CDR3 reads CATGLNSGANVLTF. In nucleotides, the CDR3 is TGTGCCACGGGACTGAACTCTGGGGCCAACGTCCTGACTTTC.

This clone was observed a handful of times. V and J are TRBV2 and TRBJ1-5, with a tentative D call TRBD1 (6 bases). Germline-derived CDR1 and CDR2 are SNHLY and FYNNEI. V lost 5 bases and J 2 bases, leaving 13 bases between the germline ends. This CDR3 comprises 15 residues. Written as DNA, the CDR3 is TGTGCCAGCAGTCAGGACAGCGGAGGCAATCAGCCCCAGCATTTT. It yields the protein CASSQDSGGNQPQHF.

This clone is a singleton in its sample. The V call is TRBV9, the J call TRBJ1-5; the D gene is possibly TRBD1 (5 bases). Germline-derived CDR1 and CDR2 are SGDLS and YYNGEE. V shed 4 bases and J shed 0 bases, with 11 bases lying between them. CDR3 length: 15 amino acids. In DNA form, the CDR3 reads TGTGCCAGCAGCCCGACAGAATATAGCAATCAGCCCCAGCATTTT. Translating it yields CASSPTEYSNQPQHF. The full variable domain, rest sourced from reference TRBV9 and TRBJ1-5, is DSGVTQTPKHLITATGQRVTLRCSPRSGDLSVYWYQQSLDQGLQFLIQYYNGEERAKGNILERFSAQQFPDLHSELNLSSLELGDSALYFCASSPTEYSNQPQHFGDGTRLSIL.

The rearrangement joins TRBV11-2 to TRBJ2-1; perhaps TRBD2 as D (5 bases). The CDR3 is made up of 13 amino acids. V was cut by 9 bases and J by 6 bases, with 15 bases left in between. The germline V gene encodes CDR1 SGHAT and CDR2 FQNNGV. The CDR3 loop reads CASQYRGRNEQFF. CDR3 sequence (DNA): TGTGCCAGTCAATATCGCGGGCGCAATGAGCAGTTCTTC.

V gene TRBV6-1 combines with J gene TRBJ2-3, with D uncertain. The length of the CDR3 is 12 residues. Germline lookup yields CDR1 MNHNS and CDR2 SASEGT. V lost 4 bases to trimming and J lost 6 bases, with 8 bases between them. The CDR3 spells CASSGQRDTQYF. Here the CDR3 DNA reads TGTGCCAGCAGTGGTCAAAGGGATACGCAGTATTTT.

The DNA of the CDR3 is TGCAGCGTTGAGGGCAGTGGGAGGACTGAAGCTTTCTTT. Its protein product is CSVEGSGRTEAFF. The rearrangement uses TRBV29-1 and TRBJ1-1; D gene ambiguous. The germline V gene has CDR1 SQVTM and CDR2 ANQGSEA. The CDR3 consists of 13 residues. V dropped 3 bases and J dropped 5 bases, with 13 bases sitting between them.